One sample yielded the 32 T cell receptor beta chains listed below, sequenced in a study of blood T cell repertoires in COVID-19. Some clones are missing from TCRdb's copy, which holds only in-frame ones; the method was immunoSEQ multiplex PCR. The table includes approximately 5,700 clones, approximately 84% detected once. The material sequenced was peripheral blood. Source of these receptors: a human donor in a cohort sampled during active COVID-19.

This clone was counted a single time. J is TRBJ2-5 and V is TRBV5-1; 7 bases fit TRBD2. Germline assignment: CDR1 SGHRS and CDR2 YFSETQ. This CDR3 comprises 14 residues. With 5 bases clipped from V and 0 bases from J, the junction kept 4 bases outside the gene matches. The CDR3 coding sequence is TGCGCCAGCAGTCCGGGAGGTTACCAAGAGACCCAGTACTTC. Protein: CASSPGGYQETQYF.

J is TRBJ1-4 and V is TRBV19; a possible D gene is TRBD1 (5 bases). V lost 5 bases and J 6 bases, leaving 13 bases between the germline ends. Germline V gene lookup returns CDR1 LNHDA and CDR2 SQIVND (reference sequence). CDR3 length: 14 amino acids. CDR3 DNA sequence: TGTGCCAGTAGTGCCAGGGAAGGTGATGAAAAACTGTTTTTT. Protein product: CASSAREGDEKLFF.

The chain carries TRBV11-2 and TRBJ2-1; 11 bases agree with TRBD2. With V trimmed by 5 bases and J by 8 bases, 14 bases remained unmatched. In germline, CDR1 is SGHAT, CDR2 FQNNGV. The CDR3 is made up of 17 amino acids. This chain's CDR3 is CASSVILGLAVRDEQFF. CDR3 nucleotides: TGTGCCAGCAGCGTGATTCTGGGACTAGCGGTAAGGGATGAGCAGTTCTTC.

This clone occurred once. Here the CDR3 DNA reads TGTGCCAGTATATCTGGGGGGTCCTACAATGAGCAGTTCTTC. Its translation: CASISGGSYNEQFF. The gene calls are TRBV19 and TRBJ2-1; perhaps TRBD2 as D (6 bases). Germline-derived CDR1 and CDR2 are LNHDA and SQIVND (reference sequence). The CDR3 totals 14 residues. The V end lost 7 bases, the J end lost 1 base, and 11 bases lay between the germline ends.

The rearrangement links TRBV13 to TRBJ1-1; 7 bases fit TRBD1. V lost 5 bases to trimming and J lost 1 base; unmatched junction nucleotides: 4. The CDR3 extends over 14 amino acids. In germline, CDR1 is PRHDT, CDR2 FYEKMQ (reference sequence). The chain's CDR3 is CASSRTGANTEAFF. As DNA, the CDR3 is TGTGCCAGCAGCCGAACAGGGGCGAACACTGAAGCTTTCTTT.

The chain has TRBV10-3 and TRBJ2-1, with 7 positions matching TRBD1. The V and J ends lost 5 bases and 5 bases, in that order; junction bases with no gene match: 6. Germline V gene lookup returns CDR1 ENHRY and CDR2 SYGVKD. The CDR3 sequence is 14 residues long. CDR3 nucleotide sequence: TGTGCCATCAGTACCGCAGGGGGAAACAATGAGCAGTTCTTC. It codes for CAISTAGGNNEQFF.

In its sample, this clone was seen once. DNA for the CDR3: TGTGCCTGGAGTTACCCCTCTATTGTGAGGGGGAATGAGCAGTACTTC. Translating gives CAWSYPSIVRGNEQYF. V gene TRBV30 combines with J gene TRBJ2-7; TRBD1 is a possible D gene (6 bases). V lost 2 bases and J lost 7, with 24 bases in between. Germline V gene data show CDR1 as GTSNPN and CDR2 as SVGIG (reference sequence). The CDR3 contains 16 residues.

The rearrangement uses TRBV7-6 and TRBJ2-3; 14 positions agree with TRBD2. After removal of 3 bases from V and 6 bases from J, the junction contained 5 bases not matched to a gene. CDR3 size: 16 residues. The V gene's germline CDR1 is SGHVS and CDR2 FNYEAQ. The CDR3 nucleotides are TGTGCCAGCAGCTTCAGACTAGCGGGAGGGGCGGATACGCAGTATTTT. Its translation is CASSFRLAGGADTQYF.

This clone was detected a few times. The J gene is TRBJ2-7, the V gene TRBV19; D is undetermined. Germline lookup yields CDR1 LNHDA and CDR2 SQIVND (reference sequence). V was trimmed by 3 bases and J by 0 bases, leaving 12 bases between them. The CDR3 consists of 15 residues. The CDR3 loop is CASSIGDSHSYEQYF. The CDR3 nucleotides read TGTGCCAGTAGTATCGGCGACTCGCACTCCTACGAGCAGTACTTC.

About this clone: Different DNA sequences within this sample yield the same CDR3. The V gene is TRBV6-2 or TRBV6-3, the J gene TRBJ2-1, with 7 positions matching TRBD2. This CDR3 is built from 14 residues. Germline lookup yields CDR1 MNHEY and CDR2 SVGEGT. The junction had 6 bases not matched to a gene; V was cut back by 5 bases and J by 5 bases. Written as DNA, the CDR3 is TGTGCCAGCAGTCCCCTAGCGGAGAACAATGAGCAGTTCTTC. Its translation is CASSPLAENNEQFF.

Concerning this clone itself: One end of the junction varies from germline; a read error may be responsible. The rearrangement links TRBV29-1 to TRBJ2-7; perhaps TRBD2 as D (6 bases). From germline, CDR1 is SQVTM and CDR2 ANQGSEA. The CDR3 extends over 11 amino acids. CDR3 nucleotide sequence: TGCAGCGTTGAAGATCGGGGACTCATCGTCTTC. Translation: CSVEDRGLIVF.

This chain's CDR3 is CASSVAAPSAGNEQFF. The CDR3 DNA follows: TGTGCCAGCAGCGTAGCTGCACCAAGCGCGGGCAATGAGCAGTTCTTC. This sequence joins TRBV9 and TRBJ2-1, with D perhaps TRBD2 (5 bases). The CDR3 is made up of 16 amino acids. CDR1 and CDR2 from the germline V gene are SGDLS and YYNGEE. V dropped 0 bases and J dropped 6 bases, with 16 bases sitting between them.

The gene calls are TRBV3-1 (or the pseudogene TRBV3-2) and TRBJ2-5, with TRBD1 as a possible D gene (6 bases). CDR3 length: 12 amino acids. Looked up from germline, CDR1 is LGHDT and CDR2 is YNNKEL (reference sequence). The germline V and J ends were trimmed by 4 bases and 5 bases, with 8 bases remaining between them. The CDR3 reads CASSRQGETQYF. The CDR3 DNA is TGTGCCAGCAGCCGGCAGGGGGAGACCCAGTACTTC.

The chain uses TRBV12-3 or TRBV12-4 and TRBJ2-1, with D unresolved. Trimming left V 6 bases short and J 8 bases short, with 11 bases between. The CDR3 loop spans 12 amino acids. The CDR3 bases are TGTGCCAGCAGCAAGAGACGGGATGAGCAGTTCTTC. Encoded protein: CASSKRRDEQFF.

The chain's CDR3 is CASSQGRGREKLFF. CDR3 in DNA: TGTGCCAGCAGCCAAGGGCGGGGAAGGGAAAAACTGTTTTTT. The chain carries TRBV3-1 (or the pseudogene TRBV3-2) and TRBJ1-4, with D unclear. Trimming took 1 base from V and 8 from J, leaving 11 bases between them. CDR3 length equals 14 residues. CDR1 is LGHDT, CDR2 YNNKEL, per germline (reference sequence).

The chain recombines TRBV5-1 with TRBJ1-1, with a possible D match to TRBD1 (6 bases). V lost 2 bases, J lost 1 base, and 12 bases lay in between. Germline V gene data show CDR1 as SGHRS and CDR2 as YFSETQ. This CDR3 comprises 15 residues. CDR3 bases: TGCGCCAGCAGCTTAGGGGGAAGAGAGAACACTGAAGCTTTCTTT. Residues: CASSLGGRENTEAFF.

V and J are TRBV5-6 and TRBJ1-1; D is possibly TRBD1 (5 bases). Germline CDR1 SGHDT, CDR2 YYEEEE. Trimming removed 0 bases from V and 4 bases from J, with 13 bases in between. The CDR3 has 15 residues. This chain's CDR3 is CASSLGLRVATEAFF. The DNA of the CDR3 is TGTGCCAGCAGCTTGGGCCTCAGGGTCGCCACTGAAGCTTTCTTT.

CDR3 sequence reads: CASRFQTSGSETQYF. CDR3 nucleotide sequence: TGTGCCAGCAGGTTCCAGACTAGCGGGAGTGAGACCCAGTACTTC. The chain links TRBV2 to TRBJ2-5; 12 bases line up with TRBD2. CDR3 size: 15 residues. J lost 5 bases, V lost 6 bases, and 7 bases had no gene match. CDR1 SNHLY and CDR2 FYNNEI come from the germline V gene.

The chain uses TRBV10-3 and TRBJ1-6, with 7 positions matching TRBD1. V gave up 8 bases and J gave up 7 bases; unmatched junction bases: 14. Germline CDR1 is ENHRY and CDR2 is SYGVKD. The CDR3 loop spans 16 amino acids. Written as DNA, the CDR3 is TGTGCCATCCGGTTCCGGGACAGCTTCCCCAATTCACCCCTCCACTTT. Amino acids: CAIRFRDSFPNSPLHF.

This clone has more than one count but fewer than ten. The chain carries TRBV27 and TRBJ2-2; maybe TRBD2 (6 bases). CDR3 length: 14 amino acids. Germline V gives CDR1 MNHEY, CDR2 SMNVEV (reference sequence). V lost 6 bases and J 4 bases, leaving 12 bases between the germline ends. The CDR3 region has the DNA TGTGCCAGCAGACCTCGGGGGAGCACCGGGGAGCTGTTTTTT. Protein sequence: CASRPRGSTGELFF.

This clone was detected a few times. One end of the junction varies from germline; a read error may be responsible. This chain connects TRBV15 to TRBJ2-3, with D tentatively TRBD2 (5 bases). In germline, CDR1 is LNHNV, CDR2 YYDKDF (reference sequence). The CDR3 has 14 residues. This chain's CDR3 is CATSRGASRDTQYF. The CDR3 DNA follows: TGTGCCACCAGCAGAGGGGCTAGCAGAGATACGCAGTATTTT.

J is TRBJ1-4 and V is TRBV9, with D possibly TRBD1 on 6 matching bases. Trimming left V 4 bases short and J 12 bases short, with 22 bases between. Germline V gene lookup returns CDR1 SGDLS and CDR2 YYNGEE. This CDR3 region has 15 residues. Here the CDR3 DNA reads TGTGCCAGCAGCTCCAGCACTTTACAGGGAAGTGAACTGTTTTTT. It yields the protein CASSSSTLQGSELFF.

The chain has TRBV9 and TRBJ2-1; D is perhaps TRBD1 (6 bases). V was trimmed by 0 bases and J by 9 bases, leaving 16 bases between them. The CDR3 has 15 amino acids. Germline V gene data show CDR1 as SGDLS and CDR2 as YYNGEE. CDR3 sequence (DNA): TGTGCCAGCAGCGTAGCCTCGGCCTTACAGGGTGAGCAGTTCTTC. The encoded protein is CASSVASALQGEQFF.

The V call is TRBV14, the J call TRBJ2-7, with 8 bases identical to TRBD2. Germline V gene sequence: CDR1 SGHDN, CDR2 FVKESK. CDR3 size: 16 residues. V shed 0 bases and J 5 bases; nucleotides not matched to a gene: 9. CDR3 loop: CASSQDSGNLVNEQYF. As DNA, the CDR3 is TGTGCCAGCAGCCAAGATAGCGGGAACTTAGTGAACGAGCAGTACTTC.

This clone was found once. This chain joins TRBV19 and TRBJ1-5; D unresolved. Deletions cut 3 bases from V and 2 bases from J, with 8 bases between. The germline V gene has CDR1 LNHDA and CDR2 SQIVND (reference sequence). The CDR3 runs to 14 residues. CDR3 sequence: CASSMRSRNQPQHF. The CDR3 DNA follows: TGTGCCAGTAGTATGAGGAGCCGCAATCAGCCCCAGCATTTT. The full variable domain, in which reference TRBV19 and TRBJ1-5 provide the parts outside the CDR3, is DGGITQSPKYLFRKEGQNVTLSCEQNLNHDAMYWYRQDPGQGLRLIYYSQIVNDFQKGDIAEGYSVSREKKESFPLTVTSAQKNPTAFYLCASSMRSRNQPQHFGDGTRLSIL.

The genes are TRBV3-1 (or the pseudogene TRBV3-2) and TRBJ2-5; possibly TRBD2 for D (5 bases). The V and J ends lost 1 base and 2 bases respectively, with 11 bases between them. The CDR3 runs 15 residues. Germline V CDR1 and CDR2: LGHDT, YNNKEL (reference sequence). DNA of the CDR3: TGTGCCAGCAGCCAAGTGCGGACTTTGCAAGAGACCCAGTACTTC. Translated, it gives CASSQVRTLQETQYF.

The V call is TRBV6-5, the J call TRBJ2-7, with D maybe TRBD2 (6 bases). With 0 bases removed from V and 9 bases from J, the gap between germline ends came to 6 bases. CDR1 is MNHEY and CDR2 is SVGAGI in the germline V gene. CDR3 size: 11 residues. This CDR3 is CASSYSGGQYF. CDR3 coding DNA: TGTGCCAGCAGTTACTCGGGAGGGCAGTACTTC.

V usage is TRBV7-6 and J usage is TRBJ1-2, with TRBD1 identical over 9 bases. The junction had 9 bases not matched to a gene; V was cut back by 5 bases and J by 2 bases. Germline V gene lookup returns CDR1 SGHVS and CDR2 FNYEAQ. There are 16 residues in the CDR3. For the CDR3, the DNA is TGTGCCAGCAGCCTTACGACCGGGACAGGGAACTATGGCTACACCTTC. It codes for CASSLTTGTGNYGYTF.

The chain combines TRBV7-2 with TRBJ2-3, with a possible D match to TRBD2 (6 bases). Germline CDR1 is SGHTA and CDR2 is FQGNSA. The V end was cut by 3 bases, the J end by 6 bases, with 28 bases between. CDR3 length equals 19 residues. As DNA, the CDR3 is TGTGCCAGCAGCTTCTGGGGTTTGGGGGGACCCTCCCAGGGCGATACGCAGTATTTT. Amino acid sequence: CASSFWGLGGPSQGDTQYF.

The chain couples TRBV24-1 to TRBJ2-1; a weak D match, TRBD2 (6 bases). Germline V CDR1 and CDR2: KGHDR, SFDVKD. This CDR3 is built from 15 residues. With 1 base removed from V and 8 bases from J, the gap between germline ends came to 14 bases. CDR3 protein: CATSDFVRGTDEQFF. DNA of the CDR3: TGTGCCACCAGTGATTTCGTTCGGGGGACGGATGAGCAGTTCTTC.

The chain combines TRBV24-1 with TRBJ2-1; TRBD1 aligns across 11 bases. The germline V gene has CDR1 KGHDR and CDR2 SFDVKD. The CDR3 has 16 amino acids. The V segment lost 1 base and the J segment 6 bases; nucleotides outside the gene matches: 4. CDR3 bases: TGTGCCACCAGTGATTTTATTGGGACAGGGGGCAATGAGCAGTTCTTC. This encodes CATSDFIGTGGNEQFF.

V gene TRBV19 combines with J gene TRBJ1-2; the match to TRBD1 covers 10 bases. V shed 9 bases and J 0 bases; nucleotides not matched to a gene: 4. This CDR3 has 14 residues. The V gene's germline CDR1 is LNHDA and CDR2 SQIVND (reference sequence). The CDR3: CASGGQGANYGYTF. CDR3 coding DNA: TGTGCCAGCGGCGGACAGGGGGCTAACTATGGCTACACCTTC.